This entry lists 11 T cell receptor beta chains sequenced from one sample in a study of T-cell reconstitution after alpha-beta-depleted transplantation in children. Preparation of the TCRbeta library was carried out with unique molecular identifiers. Each CDR3 protein gets one entry after TCRdb re-called the PCR reads with MiXCR. The sample includes under 250,000 distinct CDR3 sequences, about a sixth of them seen just once. The source was PBMCs, mostly from graft donor cells, collected 360 days after TCRalphabeta/CD19-depleted stem cell transplant. Every receptor here comes from a male patient aged 2 to 10 who had a stem cell transplant for acute lymphoblastic leukemia, so the T cells may come from the graft donor.

V usage is TRBV12-3 or TRBV12-4 and J usage is TRBJ2-7; D may be TRBD1 (5 bases). Between the trimmed V and J ends, which lost 6 bases and 6 bases, there was a span of 18 bases. The CDR3 sequence is 14 residues long. The CDR3 DNA follows: TGTGCCAGCAGAGTGGGGCGACGCGGCCTCGAGCAGTACTTC. Protein product: CASRVGRRGLEQYF.

This clonotype was found many times. The V call is TRBV4-1, the J call TRBJ1-5; 10 bases are shared with TRBD1. This CDR3 region has 17 residues. Germline assignment: CDR1 MGHRA and CDR2 YSYEKL. Germline trimming cut 0 bases from V and 2 bases from J; bases unmatched to any gene: 4. The DNA for the CDR3 is TGCGCCAGCAGCCAAGAAGGTGGACAGGGGGGCAATCAGCCCCAGCATTTT. Its translation: CASSQEGGQGGNQPQHF.

This clonotype showed up just a few times. The CDR3 loop reads CASSSLGVNTEAFF. CDR3 DNA sequence: TGTGCCAGCAGCTCCTTAGGGGTCAACACTGAAGCTTTCTTT. The V gene is TRBV7-2, the J gene TRBJ1-1; perhaps TRBD1 as D (5 bases). Trimming took 4 bases from V and 2 from J, leaving 11 bases between them. Germline V gene lookup returns CDR1 SGHTA and CDR2 FQGNSA. The CDR3 runs 14 residues.

The sample holds many counts of this clonotype. J is TRBJ1-1 and V is TRBV6-1; D possibly corresponds to TRBD1 (5 bases). V shed 9 bases and J shed 1 base, with 12 bases lying between them. Germline V CDR1 and CDR2: MNHNS, SASEGT. CDR3 length: 13 amino acids. The CDR3 DNA reads TGTGCCAGTACCGCCGACAGGAACACTGAAGCTTTCTTT. Amino acid sequence: CASTADRNTEAFF.

J is TRBJ2-2 and V is TRBV10-1, with TRBD2 identical over 9 bases. Unmatched junction bases numbered 5, after V lost 5 bases and J lost 1 base. CDR1 WNHNN and CDR2 SYGVQD come from the germline V gene (reference sequence). CDR3 length equals 16 residues. The CDR3 region has the DNA TGCGCCAGCAGTTCGAGCGGGGGGAAGAACACCGGGGAGCTGTTTTTT. This translates into CASSSSGGKNTGELFF.

This sequence joins TRBV21-1 and TRBJ2-7. TRBV21-1 is tagged as a pseudogene. This CDR3 region has 11 residues. The CDR3 nucleotides read TGTGCCAGCAGAGACGGGGAAGAGCAGTACTTC. Translation: CASRDGEEQYF.

The chain has TRBV29-1 and TRBJ2-2; a possible D gene is TRBD2 (5 bases). V lost 5 bases to trimming and J lost 4 bases, with 14 bases between them. Germline V lookup: CDR1 SQVTM, CDR2 ANQGSEA. The CDR3 runs 14 residues. CDR3 sequence (DNA): TGCAGCGTTTTATACGGGATGGGCACCGGGGAGCTGTTTTTT. Translating gives CSVLYGMGTGELFF.

This clonotype was found a few times. The rearrangement links TRBV10-3 to TRBJ2-5, with D perhaps assigned TRBD1 or TRBD2 (6 bases each). CDR1 is ENHRY and CDR2 is SYGVKD in the germline V gene. The ends were cut back, 2 bases at V and 5 bases at J, with 15 bases in the middle. The length of the CDR3 is 15 residues. The CDR3 DNA reads TGTGCCATCAGTGAGGAGGGGGGTAGTTACGAGACCCAGTACTTC. The encoded protein is CAISEEGGSYETQYF.

The chain employs TRBV7-2 and TRBJ2-2; D ambiguous. CDR1 is SGHTA and CDR2 is FQGNSA in the germline V gene. Trimming shortened V by 5 bases and J by 0 bases, and 7 bases separated the two germline ends. The CDR3 covers 14 residues. The chain's CDR3 is CASSQPPNTGELFF. The CDR3, as DNA: TGTGCCAGCAGCCAACCCCCGAACACCGGGGAGCTGTTTTTT.

In this sample, this clonotype turned up a few times. The J gene is TRBJ2-1, the V gene TRBV29-1; D may be TRBD1 (5 bases). Germline V gene data show CDR1 as SQVTM and CDR2 as ANQGSEA. The CDR3 is 15 residues long. V was pared by 7 bases and J by 8 bases, with 24 bases between. CDR3 sequence: CSAPVGLLNRHEQFF. The DNA for the CDR3 is TGCAGCGCTCCCGTGGGGCTTTTAAACCGCCATGAGCAGTTCTTC.

By share of the sample, this clonotype is medium-sized. The V call is TRBV5-5, the J call TRBJ2-2, with TRBD1 matching 9 bases. Germline V gives CDR1 SGHKS, CDR2 YYEKEE (reference sequence). The CDR3 has 15 residues. J lost 4 bases, V lost 3 bases, and 4 bases had no gene match. CDR3 sequence: CASSWGQGFTGELFF. The DNA of the CDR3 is TGTGCCAGCAGCTGGGGACAGGGATTCACCGGGGAGCTGTTTTTT. The full variable domain, completed using reference TRBV5-5 and TRBJ2-2, is DAGVTQSPTHLIKTRGQQVTLRCSPISGHKSVSWYQQVLGQGPQFIFQYYEKEERGRGNFPDRFSARQFPNYSSELNVNALLLGDSALYLCASSWGQGFTGELFFGEGSRLTVL.